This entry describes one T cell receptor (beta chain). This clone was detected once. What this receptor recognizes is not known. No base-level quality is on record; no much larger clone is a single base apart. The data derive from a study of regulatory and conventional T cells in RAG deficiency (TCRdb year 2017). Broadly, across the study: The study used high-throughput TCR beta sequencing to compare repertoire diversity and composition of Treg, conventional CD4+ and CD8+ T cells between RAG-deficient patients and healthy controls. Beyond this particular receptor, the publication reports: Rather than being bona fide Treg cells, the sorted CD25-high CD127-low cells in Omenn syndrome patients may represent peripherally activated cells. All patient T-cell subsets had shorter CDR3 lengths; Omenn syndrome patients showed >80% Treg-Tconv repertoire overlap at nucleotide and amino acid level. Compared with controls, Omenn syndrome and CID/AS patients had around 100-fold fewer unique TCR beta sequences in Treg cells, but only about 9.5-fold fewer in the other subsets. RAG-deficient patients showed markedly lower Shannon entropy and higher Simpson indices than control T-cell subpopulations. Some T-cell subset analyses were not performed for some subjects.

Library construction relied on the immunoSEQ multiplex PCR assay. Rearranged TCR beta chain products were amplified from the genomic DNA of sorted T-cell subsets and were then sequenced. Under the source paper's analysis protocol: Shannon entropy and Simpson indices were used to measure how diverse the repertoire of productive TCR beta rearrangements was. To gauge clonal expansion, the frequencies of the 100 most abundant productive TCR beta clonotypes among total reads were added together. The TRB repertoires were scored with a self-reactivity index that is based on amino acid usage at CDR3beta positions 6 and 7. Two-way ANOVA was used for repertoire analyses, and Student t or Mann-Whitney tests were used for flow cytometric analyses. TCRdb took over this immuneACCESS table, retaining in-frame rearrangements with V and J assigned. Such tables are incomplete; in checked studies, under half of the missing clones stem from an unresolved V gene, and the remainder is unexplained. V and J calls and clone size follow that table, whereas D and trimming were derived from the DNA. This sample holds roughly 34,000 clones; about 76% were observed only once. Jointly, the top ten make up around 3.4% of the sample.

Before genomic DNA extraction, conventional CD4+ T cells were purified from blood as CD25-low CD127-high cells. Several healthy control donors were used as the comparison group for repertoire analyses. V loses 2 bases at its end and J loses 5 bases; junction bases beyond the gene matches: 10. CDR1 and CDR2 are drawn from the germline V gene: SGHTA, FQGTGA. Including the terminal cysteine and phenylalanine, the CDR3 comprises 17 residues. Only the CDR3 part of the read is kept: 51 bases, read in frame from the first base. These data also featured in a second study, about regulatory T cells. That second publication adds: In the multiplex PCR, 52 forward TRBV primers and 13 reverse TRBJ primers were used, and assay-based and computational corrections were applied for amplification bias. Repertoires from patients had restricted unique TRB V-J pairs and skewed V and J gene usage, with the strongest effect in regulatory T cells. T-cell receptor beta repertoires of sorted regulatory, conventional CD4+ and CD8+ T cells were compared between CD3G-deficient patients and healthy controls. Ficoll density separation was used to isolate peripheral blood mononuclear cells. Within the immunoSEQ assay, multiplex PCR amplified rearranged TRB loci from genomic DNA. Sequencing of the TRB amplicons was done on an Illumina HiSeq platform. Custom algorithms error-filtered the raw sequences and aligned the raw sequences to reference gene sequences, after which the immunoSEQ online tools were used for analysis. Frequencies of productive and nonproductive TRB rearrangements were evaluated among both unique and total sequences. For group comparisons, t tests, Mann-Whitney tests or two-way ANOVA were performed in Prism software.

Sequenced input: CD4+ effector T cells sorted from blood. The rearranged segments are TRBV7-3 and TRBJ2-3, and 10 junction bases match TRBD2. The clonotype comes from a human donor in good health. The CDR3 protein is CASSLGRTSGLKDTQYF. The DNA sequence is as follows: TGTGCCAGCAGCTTAGGGCGGACTAGCGGACTCAAAGATACGCAGTATTTT.